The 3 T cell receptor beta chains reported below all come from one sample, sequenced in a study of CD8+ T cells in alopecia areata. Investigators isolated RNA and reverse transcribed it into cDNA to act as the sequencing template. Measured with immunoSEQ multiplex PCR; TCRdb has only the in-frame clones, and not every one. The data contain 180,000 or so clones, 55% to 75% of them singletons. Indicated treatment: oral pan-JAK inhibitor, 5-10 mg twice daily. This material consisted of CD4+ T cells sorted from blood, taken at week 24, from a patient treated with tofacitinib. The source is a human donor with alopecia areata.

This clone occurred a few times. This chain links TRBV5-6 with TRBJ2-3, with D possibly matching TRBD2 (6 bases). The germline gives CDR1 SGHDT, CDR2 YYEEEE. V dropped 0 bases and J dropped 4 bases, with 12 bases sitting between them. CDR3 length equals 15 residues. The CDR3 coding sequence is TGTGCCAGCAGCTTGGGGACTACGAGGGCAGATACGCAGTATTTT. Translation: CASSLGTTRADTQYF.

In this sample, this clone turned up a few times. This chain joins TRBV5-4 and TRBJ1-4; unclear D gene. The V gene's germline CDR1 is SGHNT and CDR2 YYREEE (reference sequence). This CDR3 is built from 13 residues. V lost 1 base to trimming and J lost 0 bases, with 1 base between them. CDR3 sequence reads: CASSLPTNEKLFF. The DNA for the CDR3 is TGTGCCAGCAGCTTGCCAACTAATGAAAAACTGTTTTTT.

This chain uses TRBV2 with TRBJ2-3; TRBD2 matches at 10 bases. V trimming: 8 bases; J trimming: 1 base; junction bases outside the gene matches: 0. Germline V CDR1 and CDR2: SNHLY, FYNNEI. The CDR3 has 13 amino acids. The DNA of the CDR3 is TGTGCCAGCCTAGCGGGGGGCACAGATACGCAGTATTTT. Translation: CASLAGGTDTQYF. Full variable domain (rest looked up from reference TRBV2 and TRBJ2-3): EPEVTQTPSHQVTQMGQEVILRCVPISNHLYFYWYRQILGQKVEFLVSFYNNEISEKSEIFDDQFSVERPDGSNFTLKIRSTKLEDSAMYFCASLAGGTDTQYFGPGTRLTVL.